This T cell receptor (beta chain) derives from a study of T cells in Graves' hyperthyroidism and ophthalmopathy. It was RNA transcripts that yielded the amplified TCR beta CDR3 regions. A first-round RT-PCR of the TCR CDR3 used the HTBI primer set. A single record per CDR3 protein comes from TCRdb applying MiXCR to the multiplex PCR reads. The sample lists 690,000 or so distinct CDR3 sequences; 18% were seen once. This clonotype was seen more than once but under ten times. The sequenced sample consisted of blood. The sequence was obtained from a woman between 45 and 60 years old with Graves' hyperthyroidism that later progressed to Graves' ophthalmopathy.

The CDR3 nucleotides are TGTGCCAGCAGCTTGGAATTGCGTGTAGCTTTGGGGTATGGCTACACCTTC. Amino acids: CASSLELRVALGYGYTF. The J gene is TRBJ1-2, the V gene TRBV5-4; D remains ambiguous. V was trimmed by 0 bases and J by 5 bases, leaving 20 bases between them. Germline CDR1 reads SGHNT; CDR2 reads YYREEE (reference sequence). The CDR3 length is 17 residues.